What follows are 29 T cell receptor beta chains derived from one specimen sequenced in a study of blood T cell repertoires in COVID-19. Profiled with immunoSEQ multiplex PCR; TCRdb holds only in-frame clones, not every one. Of some 400,000 clones in the sample, around 87% were seen once. The material sequenced was PBMCs or T cells enriched from blood (not recorded which). Receptor source: a man aged 25-40 years who had recovered from COVID-19.

This chain links TRBV4-3 with TRBJ1-6, with D uncertain. Trimming left V 4 bases short and J 7 bases short, with 14 bases between. Germline CDR1 is LGHNA and CDR2 is YSLEER. This CDR3 region has 15 residues. CDR3 DNA: TGCGCCAGCAGCCCCTCGGGATCAGCGAATTCACCCCTCCACTTT. It translates to CASSPSGSANSPLHF.

This chain links TRBV5-1 with TRBJ2-5, with D perhaps matching TRBD1 (6 bases). The ends were cut back, 0 bases at V and 1 base at J, with 10 bases in the middle. This CDR3 comprises 15 residues. Germline CDR1 reads SGHRS; CDR2 reads YFSETQ. CDR3 loop: CASSLVPDSQETQYF. CDR3 in DNA: TGCGCCAGCAGCTTGGTCCCGGACAGCCAAGAGACCCAGTACTTC.

This clone has a single count. The V gene is TRBV24-1, the J gene TRBJ1-5; maybe TRBD1 (5 bases). The V end lost 6 bases, the J end lost 4 bases, and 9 bases lay between the germline ends. This CDR3 is built from 13 residues. From germline, CDR1 is KGHDR and CDR2 SFDVKD. Written as DNA, the CDR3 is TGTGCCACCAGTTTGGGGCCTAATCAGCCCCAGCATTTT. Its translation: CATSLGPNQPQHF.

This chain connects TRBV5-1 to TRBJ2-3; the match to TRBD2 covers 12 bases. The CDR3 covers 15 residues. Germline-derived CDR1 and CDR2 are SGHRS and YFSETQ. The V gene end was trimmed by 0 bases and the J gene end by 4 bases; junction bases not matched to a gene: 0. The CDR3 here is CASSLGLAGADTQYF. The CDR3 nucleotides are TGCGCCAGCAGCTTGGGACTAGCGGGGGCAGATACGCAGTATTTT.

The chain has TRBV29-1 and TRBJ1-3; 8 bases are shared with TRBD1. The CDR3 covers 15 residues. Germline values: CDR1 SQVTM, CDR2 ANQGSEA. Germline trimming cut 6 bases from V and 4 bases from J; bases unmatched to any gene: 11. DNA for the CDR3: TGCAGCGTAGCGGACAGGGTGGCCCGAGGAAACACCATATATTTT. The encoded protein is CSVADRVARGNTIYF.

The V gene is TRBV14, the J gene TRBJ2-7, with D perhaps TRBD2 (6 bases). CDR1 and CDR2 (germline): SGHDN, FVKESK. The CDR3 is 15 residues long. Trimming pared 4 bases from V and 1 base from J, leaving 14 bases between. CDR3 amino acids: CASSPQGGRSYEQYF. In nucleotides, the CDR3 is TGTGCCAGCAGCCCCCAAGGAGGGCGGTCCTACGAGCAGTACTTC.

The chain uses TRBV25-1 and TRBJ1-5; D unresolved. The CDR3 loop spans 16 amino acids. The V gene's germline CDR1 is MGHDK and CDR2 SYGVNS. V dropped 4 bases and J dropped 0 bases, with 13 bases sitting between them. In DNA form, the CDR3 reads TGTGCCAGCAGTGCCCCCGGGATAAATAGCAATCAGCCCCAGCATTTT. This translates into CASSAPGINSNQPQHF.

The V and J genes are TRBV7-9 and TRBJ1-1; TRBD1 might be the D (5 bases). The CDR3 has 14 amino acids. Germline assignment: CDR1 SEHNR and CDR2 FQNEAQ (reference sequence). V shed 4 bases and J shed 5 bases, with 14 bases lying between them. DNA for the CDR3: TGTGCCAGCAGCTCCCCAGGTGGGGGGACTGAAGCTTTCTTT. Its translation: CASSSPGGGTEAFF.

The V and J genes are TRBV7-2 and TRBJ2-1; D is possibly TRBD2 (5 bases). The CDR3 runs 15 residues. V shed 3 bases and J shed 0 bases, with 9 bases lying between them. Germline lookup yields CDR1 SGHTA and CDR2 FQGNSA. The CDR3 region is CASSFVGSSYNEQFF. In DNA, the CDR3 is TGTGCCAGCAGCTTTGTGGGGAGCTCCTACAATGAGCAGTTCTTC. The full variable domain, its missing parts supplied by reference TRBV7-2 and TRBJ2-1, is GAGVSQSPSNKVTEKGKDVELRCDPISGHTALYWYRQSLGQGLEFLIYFQGNSAPDKSGLPSDRFSAERTGGSVSTLTIQRTQQEDSAVYLCASSFVGSSYNEQFFGPGTRLTVL.

CDR3 coding DNA: TGTGCCAGCAGCTTAAGGGCAGGGTCGGATGAAAAACTGTTTTTT. Residues: CASSLRAGSDEKLFF. The chain uses TRBV7-9 and TRBJ1-4, with D possibly matching TRBD1 (5 bases). This CDR3 is 15 amino acids long. The V gene lost 2 bases and the J gene lost 6 bases, with 13 bases spanning the gap. Germline CDR1 and CDR2: SEHNR and FQNEAQ (reference sequence).

The rearrangement joins TRBV7-9 to TRBJ2-7; TRBD1 is a possible D gene (6 bases). Germline V gene sequence: CDR1 SEHNR, CDR2 FQNEAQ (reference sequence). The CDR3 extends over 15 amino acids. Trimming removed 1 base from V and 3 bases from J, with 13 bases in between. CDR3 nucleotide sequence: TGTGCCAGCAGCTTAGAATACAGGGAAATCTACGAGCAGTACTTC. Translated: CASSLEYREIYEQYF.

This clone was observed a single time. Other DNA sequences from this sample encode an identical CDR3 as well. The V gene is TRBV19, the J gene TRBJ1-6; TRBD1 is a possible D gene (6 bases). V lost 1 base and J lost 7, with 8 bases in between. The germline CDR1 and CDR2 sequences are LNHDA and SQIVND (reference sequence). CDR3 size: 14 residues. CDR3: CASSIGTANSPLHF. Here the CDR3 DNA reads TGTGCCAGTAGTATAGGGACAGCGAATTCACCCCTCCACTTT.

This sequence joins TRBV15 and TRBJ2-2; D may be TRBD1 (6 bases). Germline CDR1 is LNHNV and CDR2 is YYDKDF (reference sequence). V gave up 0 bases and J gave up 5 bases, with 16 bases separating them. This CDR3 is 17 amino acids long. CDR3 amino acids: CATSRDQTGFRTGELFF. The CDR3 DNA reads as TGTGCCACCAGCAGAGATCAGACAGGCTTCCGGACCGGGGAGCTGTTTTTT.

The V gene is TRBV14, the J gene TRBJ2-7; D might be TRBD2 (6 bases). The germline V gene encodes CDR1 SGHDN and CDR2 FVKESK. The ends were cut back, 4 bases at V and 0 bases at J, with 10 bases in the middle. CDR3 size: 14 residues. Here the CDR3 DNA reads TGTGCCAGCAGCCCGGAGGGGACCTCCTACGAGCAGTACTTC. Residues: CASSPEGTSYEQYF.

The CDR3 nucleotides are TGCAGCGTCTTACAGAACACTGAAGCTTTCTTT. Translating gives CSVLQNTEAFF. The chain joins TRBV29-1 to TRBJ1-1; D gene ambiguous. The V end lost 6 bases, the J end lost 1 base, and 6 bases lay between the germline ends. CDR1 is SQVTM and CDR2 is ANQGSEA in the germline V gene. The CDR3 extends over 11 amino acids.

V gene TRBV29-1 combines with J gene TRBJ1-1, with D tentatively TRBD1 (5 bases). Deletions cut 6 bases from V and 2 bases from J, with 13 bases between. Germline-derived CDR1 and CDR2 are SQVTM and ANQGSEA. The CDR3 totals 13 residues. CDR3 in DNA: TGCAGCGTCCTCCGACAGACCAACACTGAAGCTTTCTTT. Encoded protein: CSVLRQTNTEAFF.

The genes are TRBV18 and TRBJ1-3; D uncertain. Trimming left V 5 bases short and J 0 bases short, with 17 bases between. This CDR3 has 17 amino acids. Germline CDR1 reads KGHSH; CDR2 reads LQKENI. CDR3 sequence reads: CASSSTFTTGSGNTIYF. The CDR3 coding sequence is TGTGCCAGCTCATCGACCTTTACGACGGGCTCTGGAAACACCATATATTTT.

The chain carries TRBV18 and TRBJ1-5; 9 bases line up with TRBD1. The trim removed 5 bases at V and 1 base at J, leaving 3 bases unmatched. In germline, CDR1 is KGHSH, CDR2 LQKENI. This CDR3 contains 15 residues. The CDR3 DNA sequence: TGTGCCAGCTCATGGGGGACAGGGAGCAATCAGCCCCAGCATTTT. This sequence encodes CASSWGTGSNQPQHF.

This chain joins TRBV2 and TRBJ2-3, with TRBD2 matching 7 bases. The CDR3 spans 16 residues. Germline V gene lookup returns CDR1 SNHLY and CDR2 FYNNEI. V was pared by 6 bases and J by 6 bases, with 15 bases of the junction left unmatched. The CDR3 region is CASRTRAGPRPDTQYF. The CDR3 DNA reads as TGTGCCAGCAGGACCAGAGCGGGGCCCCGGCCGGATACGCAGTATTTT.

A few counts support this clone. The chain joins TRBV19 to TRBJ2-7; 10 nucleotides line up with TRBD1. CDR1 is LNHDA and CDR2 is SQIVND in the germline V gene (reference sequence). This CDR3 comprises 14 residues. Trimming cost V 3 bases and J 3 bases; bases outside gene matches: 2. The CDR3 coding sequence is TGTGCCAGTAGTATTAGGACAGGGGGCTACGAGCAGTACTTC. This encodes CASSIRTGGYEQYF.

This clone was counted only a few times. The chain employs TRBV27 and TRBJ2-7; TRBD2 matches at 8 bases. The trim removed 5 bases at V and 4 bases at J, leaving 10 bases unmatched. Germline CDR1 is MNHEY and CDR2 is SMNVEV (reference sequence). The CDR3 consists of 15 residues. CDR3 nucleotide sequence: TGTGCCAGCAGTGCCCTCCTAGCGGGTCTTTACGAGCAGTACTTC. It translates to CASSALLAGLYEQYF.

This sequence joins TRBV5-6 and TRBJ1-2; D is possibly TRBD1 (5 bases). CDR1 and CDR2 (germline): SGHDT, YYEEEE. V lost 4 bases to trimming and J lost 2 bases, with 18 bases between them. This CDR3 is 16 amino acids long. CDR3 in DNA: TGTGCCAGCAGCCGTCTCCAGGGACTCCTAAACTATGGCTACACCTTC. Residues: CASSRLQGLLNYGYTF.

The count of this clone is one. The rearrangement links TRBV5-1 to TRBJ2-3; possible D gene TRBD2, 6 bases. The CDR3 is 14 residues long. The germline CDR1 and CDR2 sequences are SGHRS and YFSETQ. V lost 4 bases, J lost 2 bases, and 11 bases lay in between. CDR3 DNA sequence: TGCGCCAGCAGCCCAAGGGACTTCACAGATACGCAGTATTTT. It codes for CASSPRDFTDTQYF.

This chain connects TRBV10-3 to TRBJ1-5; possible D gene TRBD1, 5 bases. Trimming shortened V by 10 bases and J by 6 bases, and 19 bases separated the two germline ends. The CDR3 covers 14 residues. Germline CDR1 reads ENHRY; CDR2 reads SYGVKD. CDR3 protein: CATTGLAGSQPQHF. The CDR3 coding sequence is TGTGCCACCACAGGACTAGCTGGCTCTCAGCCCCAGCATTTT.

The chain couples TRBV7-2 to TRBJ2-1; the match to TRBD1 covers 8 bases. This CDR3 is 16 amino acids long. Germline values: CDR1 SGHTA, CDR2 FQGNSA. The J segment lost 7 bases and the V segment lost 7 bases, leaving 15 bases of the junction unmatched. The CDR3 sequence: CASTLPTDREENEQFF. CDR3 in DNA: TGTGCCAGCACCCTTCCCACGGACAGGGAGGAGAATGAGCAGTTCTTC.

This chain connects TRBV19 to TRBJ1-5; D may be TRBD1 (5 bases). The CDR3 totals 15 residues. The V end lost 1 base, the J end lost 0 bases, and 7 bases lay between the germline ends. Germline V gives CDR1 LNHDA, CDR2 SQIVND (reference sequence). The CDR3 DNA reads TGTGCCAGTAGTATAGCCAGGGATAGCAATCAGCCCCAGCATTTT. It yields the protein CASSIARDSNQPQHF.

This clone was seen a few times. The chain uses TRBV5-1 and TRBJ1-2; 11 bases are shared with TRBD1. Trimming took 1 base from V and 4 from J; bases not matched to a gene: 6. This CDR3 contains 16 residues. Germline CDR1 reads SGHRS; CDR2 reads YFSETQ. CDR3 loop: CASSLRTGGFGYGYTF. The CDR3 nucleotides are TGCGCCAGCAGCTTGAGGACAGGGGGCTTCGGCTATGGCTACACCTTC.

The chain has TRBV7-9 and TRBJ2-7, with a possible D match to TRBD1 (6 bases). The CDR3 loop spans 13 amino acids. Between the trimmed V and J ends, which lost 4 bases and 4 bases, there was a span of 11 bases. In germline, CDR1 is SEHNR, CDR2 FQNEAQ (reference sequence). CDR3 coding DNA: TGTGCCAGCAGCTCCAGGGGAGAATACGAGCAGTACTTC. This translates into CASSSRGEYEQYF.

This chain links TRBV7-3 with TRBJ2-5, with D perhaps TRBD2 (7 bases). The CDR3 has 15 residues. Trimming pared 1 base from V and 5 bases from J, leaving 14 bases between. Germline CDR1 and CDR2: SGHTA and FQGTGA. Here the CDR3 reads CASSLIGGPRETQYF. In DNA, the CDR3 is TGTGCCAGCAGCTTAATCGGGGGGCCGAGGGAGACCCAGTACTTC.